This T cell receptor (beta chain) was retrieved from a study of cytomegalovirus exposure and HLA in healthy donors. Points from the study as a whole: For most TCR beta V segments, an earlier analysis put the productive rate at about 90% or about 30% of the time.

Primers included in the PCR were 60 Vbeta and 13 Jbeta primers. The protocol was immunoSEQ multiplex PCR, while the TCRdb copy is restricted to in-frame clones and leaves out a portion. The table has over 120,000 clones, roughly 70% seen once. Details on this clone: Its antigen is not identified.

This receptor was obtained from a man aged 18 to 30 in good health and CMV-seropositive. The sample comprised PBMCs.

DNA for the CDR3: TGTGCCAGCAGCTCCAGGGAGGGTGCGCAGTATTTT. Translation: CASSSREGAQYF. The chain couples TRBV7-2 to TRBJ2-3, with TRBD2 matching over 7 bases. After removal of 4 bases from V and 10 bases from J, the junction contained 5 bases not matched to a gene. CDR1 and CDR2 (germline): SGHTA, FQGNSA. The CDR3 length is 12 residues.